The 29 T cell receptor beta chains listed next were all sequenced from one sample in a study of T cells in Graves' hyperthyroidism and ophthalmopathy. Template material for amplifying TCR beta CDR3 regions consisted of RNA transcripts. The TCR CDR3 first-round RT-PCR relied on the HTBI primer set. TCRdb re-called the multiplex PCR reads with MiXCR, one entry per CDR3 protein. The table has roughly 170,000 distinct CDR3 sequences, more than 15% seen once. Material for sequencing was blood. The receptors come from a woman aged 45-65 years with Graves' hyperthyroidism.

Turning to this clonotype: Given a much more abundant clone one base away, this may be a read error. V gene TRBV11-1 combines with J gene TRBJ1-6, with no clear D. The CDR3 is made up of 14 amino acids. Germline assignment: CDR1 SGHAT and CDR2 FQDESV (reference sequence). The CDR3 is CASNLRAHNSPLHF. In DNA, the CDR3 is TGTGCCAGCAACTTAAGAGCCCATAATTCACCCCTCCACTTT. Using reference TRBV11-1 and TRBJ1-6 for the parts outside the CDR3, the full variable domain is EAEVAQSPRYKITEKSQAVAFWCDPISGHATLYWYRQILGQGPELLVQFQDESVVDDSQLPKDRFSAERLKGVDSTLKIQPAELGDSAMYLCASNLRAHNSPLHFGNGTRLTVT.

Details on this clonotype: This may be a read error: a much more frequent sequence differs by one nucleotide. CDR3 sequence reads: CASSFFRGAGGSPLHF. The CDR3 DNA sequence: TGTGCCAGCAGCTTTTTCCGGGGGGCCGGGGGGTCACCCCTCCACTTT. The chain combines TRBV7-9 with TRBJ1-6; D perhaps matches TRBD1 (6 bases). Germline V gives CDR1 SEHNR, CDR2 FQNEAQ (reference sequence). This CDR3 is built from 16 residues. Trimming shortened V by 3 bases and J by 10 bases, and 19 bases separated the two germline ends.

CDR3 sequence (DNA): TGTGCCAGCAGCCAGGGATTCAATCAGCCCCAGCATTTT. Translation: CASSQGFNQPQHF. V usage is TRBV9 and J usage is TRBJ1-5; TRBD1 is a possible D gene (5 bases). Germline lookup yields CDR1 SGDLS and CDR2 YYNGEE. CDR3 length: 13 residues. The V and J ends lost 4 bases and 3 bases respectively, with 8 bases between them.

With respect to this clonotype: A junction end diverges from the germline sequence, so it may reflect a read error. The CDR3 nucleotides read TGTGTCAGCAGCTGGGGACAGGGGGCTCACACTGAAGCTTTCTTT. It translates to CVSSWGQGAHTEAFF. This chain links TRBV6-1 with TRBJ1-1; 12 nucleotides line up with TRBD1. This CDR3 region has 15 residues. Germline CDR1 reads MNHNS; CDR2 reads SASEGT.

The chain employs TRBV7-9 and TRBJ1-6; no clear D gene. CDR1 SEHNR and CDR2 FQNEAQ come from the germline V gene (reference sequence). Trimming left V 5 bases short and J 5 bases short, with 10 bases between. This CDR3 region has 14 residues. The CDR3 DNA follows: TGTGCCAGCAGCAGACGGCAGAATAATTCACCCCTCCACTTT. Amino acids: CASSRRQNNSPLHF. The full variable domain, its missing parts supplied by reference TRBV7-9 and TRBJ1-6, is DTGVSQNPRHKITKRGQNVTFRCDPISEHNRLYWYRQTLGQGPEFLTYFQNEAQLEKSRLLSDRFSAERPKGSFSTLEIQRTEQGDSAMYLCASSRRQNNSPLHFGNGTRLTVT.

This clonotype was detected many times. The chain uses TRBV20-1 and TRBJ2-3, with D possibly matching TRBD2 (6 bases). The germline CDR1 and CDR2 sequences are DFQATT and SNEGSKA (reference sequence). This CDR3 has 13 amino acids. The ends were cut back, 3 bases at V and 9 bases at J, with 16 bases in the middle. DNA for the CDR3: TGCAGTGCTAGTGTGGGGGGTCCCAGGACGCAGTATTTT. Amino acid sequence: CSASVGGPRTQYF.

This clonotype was recorded at least ten times. The chain combines TRBV2 with TRBJ1-5, with 7 bases fitting TRBD1. Germline CDR1 and CDR2: SNHLY and FYNNEI. The CDR3 covers 11 residues. The J segment lost 11 bases and the V segment lost 5 bases, leaving 3 bases of the junction unmatched. CDR3 DNA sequence: TGTGCCAGCAGTCGACAGGGATCCCAGCATTTT. This codes for CASSRQGSQHF.

This clonotype appeared many times. The chain joins TRBV19 to TRBJ1-1, with D hard to call. The CDR3 is 14 residues long. V dropped 0 bases and J dropped 0 bases, with 5 bases sitting between them. Germline lookup yields CDR1 LNHDA and CDR2 SQIVND (reference sequence). CDR3 in DNA: TGTGCCAGTAGTATAGACGCGGTGAACACTGAAGCTTTCTTT. Translation gives CASSIDAVNTEAFF.

Ten or more counts support this clonotype. This chain uses TRBV6-2 or TRBV6-3 with TRBJ1-1; possibly TRBD1 for D (5 bases). This CDR3 spans 13 amino acids. The germline gives CDR1 MNHEY, CDR2 SVGEGT. The V end was cut by 3 bases, the J end by 8 bases, with 13 bases between. The CDR3 is CASSYLEQEEAFF. CDR3 in DNA: TGTGCCAGCAGTTATCTTGAACAGGAGGAAGCTTTCTTT.

This clonotype has ten or more counts. The V call is TRBV2, the J call TRBJ1-5; tentatively, D is TRBD1 (6 bases). CDR1 and CDR2 (germline): SNHLY, FYNNEI. Deletions cut 3 bases from V and 4 bases from J, with 19 bases between. The CDR3 spans 17 residues. The CDR3 DNA follows: TGTGCCAGCAGTGAGGGGGGCAGTTTTGGAGGGAATCAGCCCCAGCATTTT. Protein product: CASSEGGSFGGNQPQHF. Complete variable domain (other parts from reference TRBV2 and TRBJ1-5): EPEVTQTPSHQVTQMGQEVILRCVPISNHLYFYWYRQILGQKVEFLVSFYNNEISEKSEIFDDQFSVERPDGSNFTLKIRSTKLEDSAMYFCASSEGGSFGGNQPQHFGDGTRLSIL.

At least ten counts were recorded for this clonotype. This sequence joins TRBV28 and TRBJ1-6; D is uncertain. The CDR3 consists of 14 residues. Germline CDR1 is MDHEN and CDR2 is SYDVKM. V shed 7 bases and J shed 0 bases, with 7 bases lying between them. The chain's CDR3 is CASTPSSYNSPLHF. The CDR3 nucleotides read TGTGCCAGCACCCCCAGCTCCTATAATTCACCCCTCCACTTT.

This clonotype was recorded many times. The chain recombines TRBV12-3 or TRBV12-4 with TRBJ1-2; 9 nucleotides line up with TRBD1. V dropped 7 bases and J dropped 7; count of bases not matched to a gene: 13. The CDR3 is 15 amino acids. CDR3: CASTLNGQGSGGYTF. CDR3 DNA sequence: TGTGCCAGCACCCTAAACGGACAGGGGTCGGGTGGCTACACCTTC.

In this sample, this clonotype turned up many times. This chain joins TRBV7-6 and TRBJ2-1, with 10 bases that match TRBD2. V was clipped by 5 bases and J by 5 bases; unmatched bases: 6. Looked up from germline, CDR1 is SGHVS and CDR2 is FNYEAQ. The CDR3 covers 15 residues. CDR3 sequence reads: CASSDELAGDNEQFF. Here the CDR3 DNA reads TGTGCCAGCAGCGACGAGCTAGCGGGGGACAATGAGCAGTTCTTC.

This clonotype was observed at least ten times. The rearrangement joins TRBV5-4 to TRBJ2-3, with D unresolved. The CDR3 runs 14 residues. Germline lookup yields CDR1 SGHNT and CDR2 YYREEE (reference sequence). Trimming removed 0 bases from V and 6 bases from J, with 11 bases in between. For the CDR3, the DNA is TGTGCCAGCAGCTTGGCCCCAAATGGGGATACGCAGTATTTT. It yields the protein CASSLAPNGDTQYF.

This clonotype was detected ten times or more. V gene TRBV7-6 combines with J gene TRBJ2-5; no clear D. V was shortened by 2 bases and J by 7 bases, with 11 bases between the two germline ends. Germline CDR1 SGHVS, CDR2 FNYEAQ. This CDR3 is 13 amino acids long. Written as DNA, the CDR3 is TGTGCCAGCAGCTTATCCGGCCTTGCGACCCAGTACTTC. This encodes CASSLSGLATQYF. Variable domain in full (rest from reference TRBV7-6 and TRBJ2-5): GAGVSQSPRYKVTKRGQDVALRCDPISGHVSLYWYRQALGQGPEFLTYFNYEAQQDKSGLPNDRFSAERPEGSISTLTIQRTEQRDSAMYRCASSLSGLATQYFGPGTRLLVL.

This clonotype was observed a handful of times. The chain links TRBV5-6 to TRBJ2-3; D call uncertain. Germline V lookup: CDR1 SGHDT, CDR2 YYEEEE. The CDR3 consists of 15 residues. With 0 bases removed from V and 7 bases from J, the gap between germline ends came to 15 bases. The CDR3 region has the DNA TGTGCCAGCAGCTTGGCGGTGACGAGGTCTAATACGCAGTATTTT. It specifies CASSLAVTRSNTQYF.

The sample holds many counts of this clonotype. This chain links TRBV20-1 with TRBJ2-7; 9 bases are a match to TRBD2. J lost 4 bases, V lost 5 bases, and 9 bases had no gene match. CDR1 and CDR2 from the germline V gene are DFQATT and SNEGSKA (reference sequence). The CDR3 spans 14 residues. The DNA for the CDR3 is TGCAGTGCTCGCCGCGGGGGGGCCTTTTACGAGCAGTACTTC. Translated: CSARRGGAFYEQYF.

This clonotype was detected many times. CDR3 sequence: CASSEKAGYNEQFF. The DNA of the CDR3 is TGTGCCAGCAGTGAAAAAGCGGGCTACAATGAGCAGTTCTTC. The chain carries TRBV28 and TRBJ2-1, with D perhaps matching TRBD2 (6 bases). V gave up 5 bases and J gave up 3 bases, with 11 bases separating them. Germline CDR1 reads MDHEN; CDR2 reads SYDVKM. This CDR3 spans 14 amino acids.

This clonotype came up many times. The V gene is TRBV2, the J gene TRBJ2-5; D might be TRBD1 (5 bases). Trimming pared 6 bases from V and 7 bases from J, leaving 12 bases between. The CDR3 has 12 amino acids. Germline CDR1 and CDR2: SNHLY and FYNNEI. The CDR3 DNA reads TGTGCCAGCAGCCTAGGGGTTGGGACCCAGTACTTC. Protein: CASSLGVGTQYF.

This clonotype was recorded many times. The chain combines TRBV7-2 with TRBJ1-2, with D unresolved. Germline values: CDR1 SGHTA, CDR2 FQGNSA. V gave up 1 base and J gave up 4 bases, with 13 bases separating them. The CDR3 spans 15 residues. Here the CDR3 DNA reads TGTGCCAGCAGCTTAGGTCCAGCCCGGGGCTATGGCTACACCTTC. Protein product: CASSLGPARGYGYTF.

Many counts were recorded for this clonotype. The chain employs TRBV9 and TRBJ1-2; D gene unclear. Germline V gene data show CDR1 as SGDLS and CDR2 as YYNGEE. The CDR3 spans 14 residues. V lost 0 bases, J lost 5 bases, and 11 bases lay in between. CDR3 region: CASSVVAAEYGYTF. The CDR3 region has the DNA TGTGCCAGCAGCGTAGTTGCAGCTGAGTATGGCTACACCTTC.

This chain's CDR3 is CASIPDSGTSYEQYF. The CDR3 DNA sequence: TGTGCCAGCATCCCGGATAGCGGTACCTCCTACGAGCAGTACTTC. The rearrangement links TRBV3-1 to TRBJ2-7, with D possibly TRBD2 on 6 matching bases. Germline values: CDR1 LGHDT, CDR2 YNNKEL (reference sequence). V lost 7 bases and J 0 bases, leaving 16 bases between the germline ends. This CDR3 is built from 15 residues.

The chain links TRBV7-9 to TRBJ2-7, with 11 bases matching TRBD2. The V gene's germline CDR1 is SEHNR and CDR2 FQNEAQ (reference sequence). The V and J ends lost 3 bases and 0 bases, in that order; junction bases with no gene match: 10. The CDR3 spans 18 residues. The CDR3 nucleotides are TGTGCCAGCAGCTTGGGGTCTAGCGGGGGGCCGATCTCCTACGAGCAGTACTTC. Protein sequence: CASSLGSSGGPISYEQYF.

This clonotype has a count of ten or more. The chain is built from TRBV20-1 and TRBJ1-2; a possible D gene is TRBD1 (6 bases). Germline CDR1 is DFQATT and CDR2 is SNEGSKA (reference sequence). This CDR3 comprises 14 residues. The ends were cut back, 3 bases at V and 4 bases at J, with 15 bases in the middle. The CDR3 DNA follows: TGCAGTGCTAGTTTCTGGGGACAAGGCTATGGCTACACCTTC. Its translation is CSASFWGQGYGYTF.

This clonotype was observed a few times. This rearrangement joins TRBV4-1 to TRBJ2-3; 9 bases are shared with TRBD2. Trimming removed 1 base from V and 1 base from J; junction bases left unmatched: 9. Germline V gives CDR1 MGHRA, CDR2 YSYEKL. This CDR3 has 18 residues. CDR3 nucleotide sequence: TGCGCCAGCAGCCAAGGAAATAGCGGGGGCTCTGGCACAGATACGCAGTATTTT. Translated, it gives CASSQGNSGGSGTDTQYF.

This clonotype was seen many times. This sequence may be a read error, since a much larger clone differs from it by one base. This sequence joins TRBV2 and TRBJ1-2, with no clear D. There are 14 residues in the CDR3. V was shortened by 7 bases and J by 6 bases, with 18 bases between the two germline ends. Germline-derived CDR1 and CDR2 are SNHLY and FYNNEI. The CDR3 is CASTLRRGLHGYTF. The DNA for the CDR3 is TGTGCCAGCACCCTCAGACGGGGATTGCATGGCTACACCTTC.

This clonotype was seen ten or more times. The gene calls are TRBV29-1 and TRBJ2-7, with D perhaps TRBD1 or TRBD2 (5 bases each). The germline V and J ends were trimmed by 8 bases and 2 bases, with 16 bases remaining between them. Per germline, CDR1 SQVTM and CDR2 ANQGSEA. The CDR3 runs to 13 residues. CDR3 protein: CSCWDGHPYEQYF. In nucleotides, the CDR3 is TGCAGCTGCTGGGACGGCCACCCCTACGAGCAGTACTTC.

This clonotype was recorded at least ten times. The chain uses TRBV27 and TRBJ2-7, with 9 bases lining up with TRBD1. Germline V lookup: CDR1 MNHEY, CDR2 SMNVEV (reference sequence). This CDR3 has 15 amino acids. The junction had 10 bases not matched to a gene; V was cut back by 4 bases and J by 6 bases. Here the CDR3 DNA reads TGTGCCAGCAGTTCCATAGTGGACAGGGGAGGCGAGCAGTACTTC. Translated: CASSSIVDRGGEQYF.

This clonotype was observed a single time. The rearrangement uses TRBV5-1 and TRBJ2-2, with D uncertain. Deletions cut 0 bases from V and 4 bases from J, with 7 bases between. Germline V gene data show CDR1 as SGHRS and CDR2 as YFSETQ. The CDR3 covers 14 residues. CDR3 DNA sequence: TGCGCCAGCAGCTTGGTACCCTTCACCGGGGAGCTGTTTTTT. Translating gives CASSLVPFTGELFF.